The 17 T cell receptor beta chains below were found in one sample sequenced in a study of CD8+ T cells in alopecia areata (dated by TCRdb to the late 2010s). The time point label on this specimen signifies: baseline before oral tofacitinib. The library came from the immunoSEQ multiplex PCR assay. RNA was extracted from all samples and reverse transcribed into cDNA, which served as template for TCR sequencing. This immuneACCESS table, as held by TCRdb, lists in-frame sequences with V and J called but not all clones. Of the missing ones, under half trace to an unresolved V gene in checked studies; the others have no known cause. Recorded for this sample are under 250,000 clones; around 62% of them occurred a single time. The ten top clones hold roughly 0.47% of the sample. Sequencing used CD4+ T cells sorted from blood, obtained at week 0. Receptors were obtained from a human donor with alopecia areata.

The CDR3 nucleotides read TGCGCCAGCAGCAACCGGGAGCTGAACACTGAAGCTTTCTTT. Its translation is CASSNRELNTEAFF. The chain combines TRBV5-1 with TRBJ1-1; D gene uncertain. This CDR3 has 14 amino acids. In germline, CDR1 is SGHRS, CDR2 YFSETQ. Trimming removed 4 bases from V and 0 bases from J, with 10 bases in between.

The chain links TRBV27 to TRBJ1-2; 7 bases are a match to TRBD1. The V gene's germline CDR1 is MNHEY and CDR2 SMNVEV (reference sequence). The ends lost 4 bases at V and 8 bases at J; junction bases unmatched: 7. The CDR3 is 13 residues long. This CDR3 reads CASSSGQVGGYTF. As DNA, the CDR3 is TGTGCCAGCAGTTCCGGACAGGTCGGGGGCTACACCTTC.

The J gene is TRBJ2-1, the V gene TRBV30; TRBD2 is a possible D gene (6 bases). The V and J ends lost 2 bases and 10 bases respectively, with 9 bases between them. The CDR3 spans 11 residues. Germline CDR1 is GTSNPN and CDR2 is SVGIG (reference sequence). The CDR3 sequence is CAWSRGTEQFF. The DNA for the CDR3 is TGTGCCTGGAGTCGCGGGACCGAGCAGTTCTTC.

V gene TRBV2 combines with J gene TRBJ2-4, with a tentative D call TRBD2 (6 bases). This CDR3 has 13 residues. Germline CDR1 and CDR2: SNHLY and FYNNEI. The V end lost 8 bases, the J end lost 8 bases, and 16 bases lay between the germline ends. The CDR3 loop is CASGLPSGDIQYF. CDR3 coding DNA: TGTGCCAGCGGTCTCCCATCGGGAGACATTCAGTACTTC.

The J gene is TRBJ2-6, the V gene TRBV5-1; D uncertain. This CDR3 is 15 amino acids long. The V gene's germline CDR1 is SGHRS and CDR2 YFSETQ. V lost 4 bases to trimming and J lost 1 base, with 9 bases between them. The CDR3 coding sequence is TGCGCCAGCAGCCTACCCCGTTCTGGGGCCAACGTCCTGACTTTC. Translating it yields CASSLPRSGANVLTF. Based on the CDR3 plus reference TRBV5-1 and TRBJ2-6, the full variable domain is KAGVTQTPRYLIKTRGQQVTLSCSPISGHRSVSWYQQTPGQGLQFLFEYFSETQRNKGNFPGRFSGRQFSNSRSEMNVSTLELGDSALYLCASSLPRSGANVLTFGAGSRLTVL.

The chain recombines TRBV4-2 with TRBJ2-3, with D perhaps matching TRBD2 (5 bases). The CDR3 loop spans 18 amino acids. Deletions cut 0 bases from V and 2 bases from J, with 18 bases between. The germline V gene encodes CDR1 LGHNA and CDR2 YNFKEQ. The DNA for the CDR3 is TGTGCCAGCAGCCAAGAAGGAAGGCGGGCGGGCCACACAGATACGCAGTATTTT. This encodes CASSQEGRRAGHTDTQYF.

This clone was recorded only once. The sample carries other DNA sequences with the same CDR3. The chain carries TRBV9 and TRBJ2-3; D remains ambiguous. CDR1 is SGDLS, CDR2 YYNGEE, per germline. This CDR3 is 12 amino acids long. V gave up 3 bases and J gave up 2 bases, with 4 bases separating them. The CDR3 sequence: CASSAFTDTQYF. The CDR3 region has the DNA TGTGCCAGCAGCGCCTTCACAGATACGCAGTATTTT.

The CDR3 protein is CASSPDSRGHTGELFF. CDR3 DNA sequence: TGTGCCAGCTCACCAGATTCCAGGGGGCATACCGGGGAGCTGTTTTTT. This sequence joins TRBV18 and TRBJ2-2, with TRBD1 identical over 8 bases. Germline CDR1 and CDR2: KGHSH and LQKENI. J gave up 5 bases and V 2 bases, and 7 bases lay outside the gene matches. This CDR3 has 16 residues.

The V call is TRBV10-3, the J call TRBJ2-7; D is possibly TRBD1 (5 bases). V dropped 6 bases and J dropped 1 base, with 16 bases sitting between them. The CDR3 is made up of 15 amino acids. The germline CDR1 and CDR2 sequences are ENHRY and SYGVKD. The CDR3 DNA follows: TGTGCCATCAGAGACGACAGCCGAACGTCCTACGAGCAGTACTTC. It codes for CAIRDDSRTSYEQYF.

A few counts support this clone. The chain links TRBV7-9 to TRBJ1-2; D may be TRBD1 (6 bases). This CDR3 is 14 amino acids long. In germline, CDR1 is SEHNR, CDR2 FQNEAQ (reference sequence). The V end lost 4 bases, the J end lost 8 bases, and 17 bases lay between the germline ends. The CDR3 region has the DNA TGTGCCAGCAGCTCCCCCCCGGGGGCGGAAGGCTACACCTTC. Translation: CASSSPPGAEGYTF.

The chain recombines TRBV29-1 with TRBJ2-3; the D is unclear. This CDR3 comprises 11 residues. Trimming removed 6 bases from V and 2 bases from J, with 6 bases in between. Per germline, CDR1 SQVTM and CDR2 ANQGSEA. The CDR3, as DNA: TGCAGCGTGGGGTACACAGATACGCAGTATTTT. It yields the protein CSVGYTDTQYF.

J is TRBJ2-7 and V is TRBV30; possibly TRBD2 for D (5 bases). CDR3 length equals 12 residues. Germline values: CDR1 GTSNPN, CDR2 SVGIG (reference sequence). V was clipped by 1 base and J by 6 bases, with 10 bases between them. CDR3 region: CAWSANSVEQYF. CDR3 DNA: TGTGCCTGGAGTGCGAATAGCGTCGAGCAGTACTTC.

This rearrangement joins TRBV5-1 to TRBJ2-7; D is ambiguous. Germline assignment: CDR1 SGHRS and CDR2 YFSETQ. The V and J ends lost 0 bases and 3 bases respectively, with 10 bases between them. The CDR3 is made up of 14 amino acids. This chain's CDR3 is CASSLAIGNYEQYF. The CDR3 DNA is TGCGCCAGCAGCTTGGCCATTGGGAACTACGAGCAGTACTTC.

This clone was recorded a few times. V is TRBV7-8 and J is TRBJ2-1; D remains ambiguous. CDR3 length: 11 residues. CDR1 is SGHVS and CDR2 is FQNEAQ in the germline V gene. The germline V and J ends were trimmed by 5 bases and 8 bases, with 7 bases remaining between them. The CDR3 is CASSPTYEQFF. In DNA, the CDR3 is TGTGCCAGCAGCCCCACTTATGAGCAGTTCTTC.

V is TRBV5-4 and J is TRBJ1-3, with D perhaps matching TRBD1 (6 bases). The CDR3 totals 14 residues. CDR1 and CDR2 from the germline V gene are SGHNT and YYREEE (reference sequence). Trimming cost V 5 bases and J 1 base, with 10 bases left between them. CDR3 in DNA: TGTGCCAGCAGTCACAGGGATTCTGGAAACACCATATATTTT. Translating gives CASSHRDSGNTIYF.

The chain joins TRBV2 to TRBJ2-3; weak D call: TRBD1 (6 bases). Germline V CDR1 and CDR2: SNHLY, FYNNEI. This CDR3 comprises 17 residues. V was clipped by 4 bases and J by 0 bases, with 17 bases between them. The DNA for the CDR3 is TGTGCCAGCAGTGTACCACCTGGACAGAATAGCACAGATACGCAGTATTTT. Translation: CASSVPPGQNSTDTQYF.

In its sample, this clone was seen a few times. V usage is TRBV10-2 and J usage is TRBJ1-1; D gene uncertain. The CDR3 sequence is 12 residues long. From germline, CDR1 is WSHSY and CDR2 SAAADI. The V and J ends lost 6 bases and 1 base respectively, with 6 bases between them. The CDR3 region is CASREGNTEAFF. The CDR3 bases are TGCGCCAGCAGGGAGGGGAACACTGAAGCTTTCTTT.